What follows are 13 T cell receptor beta chains derived from one specimen sequenced in a study of T cell responses to AZD1222 COVID-19 vaccine. Some clones are missing from TCRdb's copy, which holds only in-frame ones; the method was immunoSEQ multiplex PCR. The repertoire holds roughly 18,000 clones, with about three quarters as singletons. Sequenced here: peripheral blood, sampled 28 days after the second AZD1222 dose. All receptors come from an adult who received the AZD1222 COVID-19 vaccine.

This chain links TRBV7-2 with TRBJ2-3; 10 bases fit TRBD2. Germline V gene data show CDR1 as SGHTA and CDR2 as FQGNSA. CDR3 length: 15 residues. The J segment lost 6 bases and the V segment lost 4 bases, leaving 7 bases of the junction unmatched. In nucleotides, the CDR3 is TGTGCCAGCAGCTCCTCGACTAGCGGGTCGGATACGCAGTATTTT. It translates to CASSSSTSGSDTQYF.

This clone has more than one count but fewer than ten. The rearrangement joins TRBV28 to TRBJ1-5; D remains ambiguous. Trimming pared 5 bases from V and 0 bases from J, leaving 14 bases between. Germline CDR1 is MDHEN and CDR2 is SYDVKM. The length of the CDR3 is 16 residues. CDR3 sequence (DNA): TGTGCCAGCAGTCGTCCGGGAGAATATAGCAATCAGCCCCAGCATTTT. As protein: CASSRPGEYSNQPQHF.

V and J are TRBV6-5 and TRBJ2-5; 9 bases agree with TRBD2. The germline CDR1 and CDR2 sequences are MNHEY and SVGAGI. Trimming took 7 bases from V and 7 from J; bases not matched to a gene: 13. The CDR3 loop spans 15 amino acids. In nucleotides, the CDR3 is TGTGCCAGCACTCCCCGGCGGGGGGGCCTCGTGACCCAGTACTTC. It encodes CASTPRRGGLVTQYF.

The chain carries TRBV7-2 and TRBJ1-2, with 7 nucleotides matching TRBD1. V shed 3 bases and J 7 bases; nucleotides not matched to a gene: 8. Germline CDR1 and CDR2: SGHTA and FQGNSA. This CDR3 spans 14 amino acids. The DNA of the CDR3 is TGTGCCAGCAGCTTTCCTGGACAGGATGGTGGCTACACCTTC. Its protein product is CASSFPGQDGGYTF.

This clone was detected a few times. The chain couples TRBV19 to TRBJ1-2; the match to TRBD1 covers 10 bases. After removal of 4 bases from V and 6 bases from J, the junction contained 8 bases not matched to a gene. CDR3 length: 15 amino acids. The germline gives CDR1 LNHDA, CDR2 SQIVND (reference sequence). CDR3 sequence reads: CASSTQPGTGDGYTF. CDR3 sequence (DNA): TGTGCCAGTAGTACTCAACCCGGGACAGGGGATGGCTACACCTTC.

The chain joins TRBV18 to TRBJ2-7; maybe TRBD1 (5 bases). CDR3 length: 14 amino acids. V lost 3 bases and J 2 bases, leaving 11 bases between the germline ends. The germline V gene has CDR1 KGHSH and CDR2 LQKENI. CDR3 protein: CASSPGDSTYEQYF. DNA of the CDR3: TGTGCCAGCTCACCGGGTGACAGTACCTACGAGCAGTACTTC.

The gene calls are TRBV6-2 or TRBV6-3 and TRBJ2-3, with 10 bases that match TRBD2. This CDR3 spans 16 amino acids. CDR1 and CDR2 from the germline V gene are MNHEY and SVGEGT. Trimming removed 2 bases from V and 2 bases from J; junction bases left unmatched: 4. In DNA form, the CDR3 reads TGTGCCAGCAGTTACGCTAGCGGGGGCGACACAGATACGCAGTATTTT. Protein product: CASSYASGGDTDTQYF.

The CDR3 DNA is TGTGCCATCAGTGACTCTACTAGCGGGGGGGAGACCCAGTACTTC. Protein: CAISDSTSGGETQYF. J is TRBJ2-5 and V is TRBV10-3; 12 nucleotides agree with TRBD2. The CDR3 runs to 15 residues. With V trimmed by 3 bases and J by 5 bases, 4 bases remained unmatched. The germline gives CDR1 ENHRY, CDR2 SYGVKD.

V gene TRBV19 combines with J gene TRBJ2-3, with TRBD2 identical over 9 bases. Germline V gene lookup returns CDR1 LNHDA and CDR2 SQIVND (reference sequence). This CDR3 region has 15 residues. V gave up 3 bases and J gave up 4 bases; unmatched junction bases: 5. The CDR3 spells CASSILAGHSDTQYF. DNA for the CDR3: TGTGCCAGTAGTATTCTAGCGGGGCATTCAGATACGCAGTATTTT.

The V call is TRBV19, the J call TRBJ2-2; unclear D gene. Trimming cost V 5 bases and J 7 bases, with 11 bases left between them. This CDR3 is 13 amino acids long. Germline V lookup: CDR1 LNHDA, CDR2 SQIVND (reference sequence). CDR3 loop: CASSGTAGGELFF. In DNA, the CDR3 is TGTGCCAGTAGTGGTACGGCCGGCGGGGAGCTGTTTTTT. The entire variable domain, with the rest obtained from reference TRBV19 and TRBJ2-2, is as follows: DGGITQSPKYLFRKEGQNVTLSCEQNLNHDAMYWYRQDPGQGLRLIYYSQIVNDFQKGDIAEGYSVSREKKESFPLTVTSAQKNPTAFYLCASSGTAGGELFFGEGSRLTVL.

The chain joins TRBV7-2 to TRBJ1-5; D gene unclear. CDR3 length: 14 residues. CDR1 SGHTA and CDR2 FQGNSA come from the germline V gene. Trimming left V 2 bases short and J 0 bases short, with 5 bases between. CDR3 sequence (DNA): TGTGCCAGCAGCTTACTCGATAGCAATCAGCCCCAGCATTTT. Translating it yields CASSLLDSNQPQHF. The whole variable domain, remainder taken from reference TRBV7-2 and TRBJ1-5, is GAGVSQSPSNKVTEKGKDVELRCDPISGHTALYWYRQSLGQGLEFLIYFQGNSAPDKSGLPSDRFSAERTGGSVSTLTIQRTQQEDSAVYLCASSLLDSNQPQHFGDGTRLSIL.

The chain joins TRBV5-4 to TRBJ2-2; 8 bases are shared with TRBD2. The length of the CDR3 is 15 residues. Germline CDR1 is SGHNT and CDR2 is YYREEE (reference sequence). The V segment lost 2 bases and the J segment 3 bases; nucleotides outside the gene matches: 3. The CDR3 DNA sequence: TGTGCCAGCAGCTTAGCGGGGGCGTACACCGGGGAGCTGTTTTTT. Its protein product is CASSLAGAYTGELFF.

This sequence joins TRBV11-2 and TRBJ2-5, with a weak D call TRBD2 (7 bases). Germline CDR1 reads SGHAT; CDR2 reads FQNNGV. With 2 bases removed from V and 5 bases from J, the gap between germline ends came to 15 bases. The CDR3 contains 15 residues. The CDR3 is CASSLTGGREETQYF. The CDR3 nucleotides read TGTGCCAGCAGCTTAACGGGGGGCCGGGAGGAGACCCAGTACTTC.